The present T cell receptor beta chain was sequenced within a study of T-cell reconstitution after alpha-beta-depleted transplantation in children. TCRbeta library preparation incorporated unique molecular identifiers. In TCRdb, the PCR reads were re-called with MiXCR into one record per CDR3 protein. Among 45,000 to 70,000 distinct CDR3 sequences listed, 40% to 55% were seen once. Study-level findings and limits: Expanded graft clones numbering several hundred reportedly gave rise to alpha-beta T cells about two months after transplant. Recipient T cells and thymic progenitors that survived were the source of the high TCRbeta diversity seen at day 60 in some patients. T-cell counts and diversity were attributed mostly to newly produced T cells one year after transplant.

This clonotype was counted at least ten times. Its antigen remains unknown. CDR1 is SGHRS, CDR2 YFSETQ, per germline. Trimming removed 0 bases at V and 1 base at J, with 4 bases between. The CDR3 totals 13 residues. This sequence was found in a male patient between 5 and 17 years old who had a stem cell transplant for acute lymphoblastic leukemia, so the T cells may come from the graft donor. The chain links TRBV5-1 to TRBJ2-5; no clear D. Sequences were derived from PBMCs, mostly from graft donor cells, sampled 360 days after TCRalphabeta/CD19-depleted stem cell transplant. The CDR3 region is CASSLGGQETQYF. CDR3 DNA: TGCGCCAGCAGCTTGGGTGGCCAAGAGACCCAGTACTTC.